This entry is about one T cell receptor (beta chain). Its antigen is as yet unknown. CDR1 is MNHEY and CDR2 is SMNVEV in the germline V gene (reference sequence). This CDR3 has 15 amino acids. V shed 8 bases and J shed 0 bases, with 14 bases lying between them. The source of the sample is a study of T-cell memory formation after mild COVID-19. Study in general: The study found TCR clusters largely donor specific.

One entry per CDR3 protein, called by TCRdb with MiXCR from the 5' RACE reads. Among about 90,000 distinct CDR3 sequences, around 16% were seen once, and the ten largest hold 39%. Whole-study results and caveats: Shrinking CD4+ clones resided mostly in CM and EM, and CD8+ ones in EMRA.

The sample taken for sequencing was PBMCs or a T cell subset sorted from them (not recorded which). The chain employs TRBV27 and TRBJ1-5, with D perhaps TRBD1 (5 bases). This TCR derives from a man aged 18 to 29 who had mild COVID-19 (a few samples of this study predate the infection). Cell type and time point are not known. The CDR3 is CASGLRAYSNQPQHF. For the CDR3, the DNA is TGTGCCAGCGGCCTCAGGGCCTATAGCAATCAGCCCCAGCATTTT.